Following are 30 T cell receptor beta chains from one sample sequenced in a study of blood T cell repertoires in COVID-19. Assay used: immunoSEQ multiplex PCR; TCRdb lists only in-frame clones, some missing. Of about 290,000 clones in the sample, over 85% were seen once. The sequencing sample was made of peripheral blood. Every receptor here comes from a woman aged 25-40 years with COVID-19, enrolled during active disease.

As concerns this clone: Other DNA sequences in this specimen translate into the identical CDR3. The V call is TRBV6-1, the J call TRBJ1-2; a weak D match, TRBD1 (5 bases). The length of the CDR3 is 14 residues. The germline V and J ends were trimmed by 3 bases and 4 bases, with 12 bases remaining between them. Germline loops: CDR1 MNHNS, CDR2 SASEGT. The chain's CDR3 is CASSDTGGSYGYTF. The CDR3 DNA follows: TGTGCCAGCAGTGATACGGGGGGGAGCTATGGCTACACCTTC.

The chain has TRBV19 and TRBJ1-2; a weak D match, TRBD1 (5 bases). The CDR3 is made up of 13 amino acids. Deletions cut 4 bases from V and 8 bases from J, with 14 bases between. Germline V CDR1 and CDR2: LNHDA, SQIVND (reference sequence). DNA of the CDR3: TGTGCCAGTAGTAGACAGCTACGTAAGGGCTACACCTTC. It yields the protein CASSRQLRKGYTF.

The V gene is TRBV6-5, the J gene TRBJ1-6, with 7 bases fitting TRBD1. CDR3 length: 14 residues. After removal of 6 bases from V and 8 bases from J, the junction contained 7 bases not matched to a gene. Germline loops: CDR1 MNHEY, CDR2 SVGAGI. The CDR3, as DNA: TGTGCCAGCAGCCTAGACAGGGACTATTCACCCCTCCACTTT. Its protein product is CASSLDRDYSPLHF.

The chain couples TRBV3-1 (or the pseudogene TRBV3-2) to TRBJ2-7; the D is unclear. The germline V and J ends were trimmed by 5 bases and 3 bases, with 5 bases remaining between them. The CDR3 totals 11 residues. CDR1 and CDR2 (germline): LGHDT, YNNKEL (reference sequence). Here the CDR3 DNA reads TGTGCCAGCAGCTATCTCTACGAGCAGTACTTC. As protein: CASSYLYEQYF.

This clone has only a few counts. The V call is TRBV27, the J call TRBJ2-2; 12 bases map to TRBD2. This CDR3 region has 17 residues. V was clipped by 3 bases and J by 7 bases; unmatched bases: 9. Germline V lookup: CDR1 MNHEY, CDR2 SMNVEV (reference sequence). CDR3 nucleotides: TGTGCCAGCAGTTTGGGTCTAGCGGGGGGGCTCGGCGGGGAGCTGTTTTTT. Amino acids: CASSLGLAGGLGGELFF.

The chain joins TRBV5-1 to TRBJ2-1; D is perhaps TRBD2 (5 bases). Trimming shortened V by 0 bases and J by 0 bases, and 16 bases separated the two germline ends. Per germline, CDR1 SGHRS and CDR2 YFSETQ. There are 18 residues in the CDR3. CDR3 sequence reads: CASSLDVVFTSSYNEQFF. The CDR3 DNA is TGCGCCAGCAGCTTGGATGTCGTTTTTACTAGCTCCTACAATGAGCAGTTCTTC.

This rearrangement joins TRBV18 to TRBJ1-1; D is ambiguous. The CDR3 loop spans 16 amino acids. The germline CDR1 and CDR2 sequences are KGHSH and LQKENI. The V and J ends lost 4 bases and 0 bases respectively, with 15 bases between them. The CDR3 spells CASSRIGTGLNTEAFF. The CDR3 DNA is TGTGCCAGCTCACGTATCGGCACCGGGTTGAACACTGAAGCTTTCTTT.

This clone was detected only a few times. The chain combines TRBV27 with TRBJ2-1; weak D call: TRBD1 (6 bases). Germline V lookup: CDR1 MNHEY, CDR2 SMNVEV (reference sequence). Trimming pared 5 bases from V and 7 bases from J, leaving 12 bases between. The CDR3 sequence is 13 residues long. CDR3 sequence reads: CASSPPQGNEQFF. CDR3 DNA: TGTGCCAGCAGTCCCCCACAGGGAAATGAGCAGTTCTTC.

This chain joins TRBV7-6 and TRBJ2-7; D call uncertain. The CDR3 has 16 amino acids. Germline V gives CDR1 SGHVS, CDR2 FNYEAQ. Between the trimmed V and J ends, which lost 5 bases and 1 base, there was a span of 18 bases. The CDR3 DNA reads TGTGCCAGCAGCCCGGAACTAACCCGAAATTCCTACGAGCAGTACTTC. This codes for CASSPELTRNSYEQYF.

This rearrangement joins TRBV5-4 to TRBJ2-7, with D perhaps matching TRBD1 (6 bases). V lost 4 bases, J lost 0 bases, and 11 bases lay in between. CDR1 is SGHNT, CDR2 YYREEE, per germline (reference sequence). This CDR3 has 14 amino acids. CDR3 bases: TGTGCCAGCAGCGCACAGGGTAGCTCCTACGAGCAGTACTTC. It encodes CASSAQGSSYEQYF.

This clone has just one count. This rearrangement joins TRBV6-5 to TRBJ1-3; D unresolved. This CDR3 is 15 amino acids long. The ends were cut back, 6 bases at V and 2 bases at J, with 14 bases in the middle. Germline CDR1 MNHEY, CDR2 SVGAGI. CDR3 loop: CASRPLPGTGNTIYF. CDR3 nucleotides: TGTGCCAGCAGACCCCTCCCGGGGACTGGAAACACCATATATTTT.

This chain uses TRBV2 with TRBJ1-2; D unresolved. V lost 5 bases and J lost 3, with 13 bases in between. CDR3 size: 14 residues. Per the germline V gene, CDR1 is SNHLY and CDR2 is FYNNEI. The CDR3 protein is CASSLGRLDYGYTF. CDR3 nucleotides: TGTGCCAGCAGTTTGGGGAGGTTGGACTATGGCTACACCTTC. The whole variable domain, filled in from reference TRBV2 and TRBJ1-2, reads EPEVTQTPSHQVTQMGQEVILRCVPISNHLYFYWYRQILGQKVEFLVSFYNNEISEKSEIFDDQFSVERPDGSNFTLKIRSTKLEDSAMYFCASSLGRLDYGYTFGSGTRLTVV.

This rearrangement joins TRBV2 to TRBJ2-3; 8 nucleotides match TRBD2. V lost 7 bases and J lost 1; bases outside the gene matches: 16. Germline assignment: CDR1 SNHLY and CDR2 FYNNEI. The CDR3 contains 18 residues. CDR3 nucleotides: TGTGCCAGCAAGGGGTGGTGGGTGGAAGCGGGGGGCACAGATACGCAGTATTTT. Translated, it gives CASKGWWVEAGGTDTQYF.

The V call is TRBV19, the J call TRBJ2-7; TRBD1 agrees at 11 bases. Germline V gene data show CDR1 as LNHDA and CDR2 as SQIVND (reference sequence). This CDR3 comprises 14 residues. V lost 9 bases and J lost 6; bases outside the gene matches: 10. The CDR3 loop is CASWEPGTGGEQYF. Written as DNA, the CDR3 is TGTGCCAGCTGGGAACCCGGGACAGGGGGCGAGCAGTACTTC.

This clone was counted between two and nine times. V gene TRBV3-1 (or the pseudogene TRBV3-2) combines with J gene TRBJ2-5, with 7 bases aligning to TRBD2. V was pared by 4 bases and J by 5 bases, with 13 bases of the junction left unmatched. The CDR3 is 16 amino acids. Germline V gene sequence: CDR1 LGHDT, CDR2 YNNKEL (reference sequence). The CDR3, as DNA: TGTGCCAGCAGCCCTTTATTGGCGGGGGTAGGGGAGACCCAGTACTTC. It translates to CASSPLLAGVGETQYF.

This sequence joins TRBV11-2 and TRBJ1-1; D might be TRBD1 (6 bases). Germline-derived CDR1 and CDR2 are SGHAT and FQNNGV. The CDR3 consists of 13 residues. With 7 bases removed from V and 7 bases from J, the gap between germline ends came to 16 bases. This chain's CDR3 is CASKWGGENEAFF. Written as DNA, the CDR3 is TGTGCCAGCAAATGGGGGGGCGAAAATGAAGCTTTCTTT.

This chain joins TRBV5-1 and TRBJ2-3; 8 nucleotides agree with TRBD1. The V gene end was trimmed by 8 bases and the J gene end by 6 bases; junction bases not matched to a gene: 14. The CDR3 contains 15 residues. Germline CDR1 is SGHRS and CDR2 is YFSETQ. CDR3 sequence (DNA): TGCGCCAGTGAACCGGGACAGGCGTCCCGCGATACGCAGTATTTT. It codes for CASEPGQASRDTQYF.

This rearrangement joins TRBV28 to TRBJ1-6; 9 bases align to TRBD1. There are 18 residues in the CDR3. The V segment lost 4 bases and the J segment 2 bases; nucleotides outside the gene matches: 9. Germline assignment: CDR1 MDHEN and CDR2 SYDVKM. The CDR3 nucleotides read TGTGCCAGCAGTTCTAAGGGGGGACAGGGTACCTATAATTCACCCCTCCACTTT. Its protein is CASSSKGGQGTYNSPLHF.

DNA of the CDR3: TGTGCCAGCAGCTTAGGTCAGGGTTCCTCCTATAATTCACCCCTCCACTTT. It codes for CASSLGQGSSYNSPLHF. The rearrangement links TRBV7-2 to TRBJ1-6; D possibly corresponds to TRBD1 (5 bases). Trimming pared 1 base from V and 0 bases from J, leaving 10 bases between. Per germline, CDR1 SGHTA and CDR2 FQGNSA. This CDR3 comprises 17 residues.

The V call is TRBV18, the J call TRBJ2-5; 7 bases are a match to TRBD1. The germline CDR1 and CDR2 sequences are KGHSH and LQKENI. The CDR3 runs to 13 residues. The V and J ends lost 4 bases and 2 bases, in that order; junction bases with no gene match: 1. DNA for the CDR3: TGTGCCAGCTCACGGGGACAGCAAGAGACCCAGTACTTC. Translating it yields CASSRGQQETQYF.

The chain couples TRBV7-9 to TRBJ1-2, with 8 bases lining up with TRBD1. Germline V gives CDR1 SEHNR, CDR2 FQNEAQ (reference sequence). Unmatched junction bases numbered 8, after V lost 3 bases and J lost 8 bases. The length of the CDR3 is 14 residues. CDR3 sequence reads: CASSLGTGLGGYTF. The CDR3, as DNA: TGTGCCAGCAGCTTGGGGACAGGATTAGGGGGCTACACCTTC.

This rearrangement joins TRBV28 to TRBJ2-5; the match to TRBD2 covers 8 bases. The trim removed 1 base at V and 5 bases at J, leaving 18 bases unmatched. The germline V gene encodes CDR1 MDHEN and CDR2 SYDVKM. This CDR3 region has 19 residues. CDR3: CASSLSSFGLAGVGETQYF. The DNA for the CDR3 is TGTGCCAGCAGTTTATCCTCTTTTGGACTAGCTGGGGTGGGGGAGACCCAGTACTTC.

Only one count was recorded for this clone. J is TRBJ1-1 and V is TRBV7-9, with 8 bases fitting TRBD1. Germline V gene sequence: CDR1 SEHNR, CDR2 FQNEAQ (reference sequence). This CDR3 is built from 15 residues. Germline trimming cut 5 bases from V and 4 bases from J; bases unmatched to any gene: 9. The CDR3 DNA sequence: TGTGCCAGCAGCGCCCGGACAGGGAGGAGCACTGAAGCTTTCTTT. Protein product: CASSARTGRSTEAFF.

This clone was counted between two and nine times. Other DNA variants within this sample encode the same CDR3. V and J are TRBV28 and TRBJ1-6; the D is unclear. The V and J ends lost 3 bases and 4 bases respectively, with 19 bases between them. The CDR3 is made up of 18 amino acids. Germline CDR1 reads MDHEN; CDR2 reads SYDVKM. CDR3 sequence (DNA): TGTGCCAGCAGTTTTGACCGTCGCCACGCGGGGTATAATTCACCCCTCCACTTT. This encodes CASSFDRRHAGYNSPLHF.

The chain combines TRBV5-1 with TRBJ2-3, with 9 bases lining up with TRBD1. Germline V CDR1 and CDR2: SGHRS, YFSETQ. The trim removed 0 bases at V and 1 base at J, leaving 3 bases unmatched. The CDR3 is 16 amino acids. This CDR3 reads CASSLAGQGRTDTQYF. The CDR3 DNA reads TGCGCCAGCAGCTTGGCCGGACAGGGGCGCACAGATACGCAGTATTTT.

The rearrangement uses TRBV3-1 (or the pseudogene TRBV3-2) and TRBJ1-2, with 7 bases fitting TRBD1. Germline CDR1 LGHDT, CDR2 YNNKEL (reference sequence). The trim removed 1 base at V and 0 bases at J, leaving 2 bases unmatched. The CDR3 sequence is 15 residues long. Written as DNA, the CDR3 is TGTGCCAGCAGCCAAGGGACAGGTACTAACTATGGCTACACCTTC. Amino acid sequence: CASSQGTGTNYGYTF.

This clone was seen a handful of times. This sequence joins TRBV29-1 and TRBJ1-5, with 9 bases fitting TRBD1. This CDR3 is built from 17 residues. Looked up from germline, CDR1 is SQVTM and CDR2 is ANQGSEA. The J segment lost 4 bases and the V segment lost 6 bases, leaving 16 bases of the junction unmatched. CDR3 region: CSVHLPRTGAGNQPQHF. Written as DNA, the CDR3 is TGCAGCGTACACCTACCTCGGACAGGGGCGGGAAATCAGCCCCAGCATTTT.

The gene calls are TRBV4-2 and TRBJ1-6; the D is unclear. Germline CDR1 and CDR2: LGHNA and YNFKEQ. V lost 3 bases and J lost 0, with 15 bases in between. The CDR3 length is 18 residues. The CDR3 DNA reads TGTGCCAGCAGCCACCCCGACGGGTTAAACTCCTATAATTCACCCCTCCACTTT. Translation gives CASSHPDGLNSYNSPLHF.

The genes are TRBV19 and TRBJ2-3, with 8 bases identical to TRBD2. CDR3 length: 12 residues. The V gene's germline CDR1 is LNHDA and CDR2 SQIVND (reference sequence). Germline trimming cut 5 bases from V and 9 bases from J; bases unmatched to any gene: 4. CDR3 coding DNA: TGTGCCAGTAGTGGGACTAGTTGGACGCAGTATTTT. This translates into CASSGTSWTQYF. The variable domain in full, with the rest retrieved from reference TRBV19 and TRBJ2-3, is DGGITQSPKYLFRKEGQNVTLSCEQNLNHDAMYWYRQDPGQGLRLIYYSQIVNDFQKGDIAEGYSVSREKKESFPLTVTSAQKNPTAFYLCASSGTSWTQYFGPGTRLTVL.

The chain uses TRBV19 and TRBJ1-1; the match to TRBD1 covers 9 bases. J lost 4 bases, V lost 3 bases, and 6 bases had no gene match. The germline V gene encodes CDR1 LNHDA and CDR2 SQIVND (reference sequence). This CDR3 region has 15 residues. CDR3 DNA: TGTGCCAGTAGTATTTTTGGACAGGGGAGCACTGAAGCTTTCTTT. Translation: CASSIFGQGSTEAFF. The variable domain in full, with the rest retrieved from reference TRBV19 and TRBJ1-1, is DGGITQSPKYLFRKEGQNVTLSCEQNLNHDAMYWYRQDPGQGLRLIYYSQIVNDFQKGDIAEGYSVSREKKESFPLTVTSAQKNPTAFYLCASSIFGQGSTEAFFGQGTRLTVV.